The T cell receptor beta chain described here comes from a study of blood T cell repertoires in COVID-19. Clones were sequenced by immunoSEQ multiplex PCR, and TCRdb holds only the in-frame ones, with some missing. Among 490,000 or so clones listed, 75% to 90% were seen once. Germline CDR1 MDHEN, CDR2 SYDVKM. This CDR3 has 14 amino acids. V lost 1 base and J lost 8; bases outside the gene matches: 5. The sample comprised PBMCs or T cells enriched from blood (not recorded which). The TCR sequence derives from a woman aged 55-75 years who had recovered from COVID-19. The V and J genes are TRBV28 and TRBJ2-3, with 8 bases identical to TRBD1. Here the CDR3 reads CASSLSDRAGTQYF. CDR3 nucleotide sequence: TGTGCCAGCAGTTTATCGGACAGGGCGGGTACGCAGTATTTT. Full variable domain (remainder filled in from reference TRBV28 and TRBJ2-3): DVKVTQSSRYLVKRTGEKVFLECVQDMDHENMFWYRQDPGLGLRLIYFSYDVKMKEKGDIPEGYSVSREKKERFSLILESASTNQTSMYLCASSLSDRAGTQYFGPGTRLTVL.